Following are 8 T cell receptor beta chains from one sample sequenced in a study of blood T cells in healthy people across ages. It was with a sample-barcoded 5' primer and a J-beta primer mix that a second PCR of about 7 to 12 cycles was run. TCRdb called the 5' RACE reads again in MiXCR, with one record for every CDR3 protein. The top ten clones hold over 2% of a sample with 1.5 million to 2 million distinct CDR3 sequences, 49% of them seen once. Sequencing used blood. Source of these receptors: a woman in her thirties or forties in good health.

As for this clonotype: A much larger clone differs from this one at a single base, so this may be a read error. The CDR3 nucleotides are TGTGCCAGCAGCCCGCGGCCAACTGGGGGGATCAGCTCCTACAATGAGCAGTCCTTC. This gives the protein CASSPRPTGGISSYNEQSF. The rearrangement uses TRBV7-2 and TRBJ2-1; possibly TRBD2 for D (6 bases). The germline gives CDR1 SGHTA, CDR2 FQGNSA. This CDR3 is 19 amino acids long.

V usage is TRBV28 and J usage is TRBJ2-1; 7 bases are a match to TRBD1. This CDR3 is built from 13 residues. Per germline, CDR1 MDHEN and CDR2 SYDVKM. The ends lost 7 bases at V and 7 bases at J; junction bases unmatched: 7. CDR3 residues: CASTRQGRNEQFF. CDR3 nucleotides: TGTGCCAGCACCAGACAGGGAAGGAATGAGCAGTTCTTC.

This clonotype has a handful of counts. The rearrangement joins TRBV27 to TRBJ2-6; 9 nucleotides agree with TRBD1. V shed 5 bases and J 0 bases; nucleotides not matched to a gene: 11. The CDR3 runs to 19 residues. CDR1 is MNHEY and CDR2 is SMNVEV in the germline V gene (reference sequence). CDR3 protein: CASSPPGTGSFSGANVLTF. CDR3 bases: TGTGCCAGCAGTCCCCCCGGGACAGGGTCTTTCTCTGGGGCCAACGTCCTGACTTTC. Using reference TRBV27 and TRBJ2-6 for the parts outside the CDR3, the full variable domain is EAQVTQNPRYLITVTGKKLTVTCSQNMNHEYMSWYRQDPGLGLRQIYYSMNVEVTDKGDVPEGYKVSRKEKRNFPLILESPSPNQTSLYFCASSPPGTGSFSGANVLTFGAGSRLTVL.

This clonotype was seen many times. V and J are TRBV29-1 and TRBJ1-6; the match to TRBD1 covers 7 bases. The trim removed 5 bases at V and 4 bases at J, leaving 2 bases unmatched. Germline CDR1 SQVTM, CDR2 ANQGSEA. The CDR3 contains 13 residues. CDR3 sequence: CSVSRGYNSPLHF. In nucleotides, the CDR3 is TGCAGCGTTTCCAGGGGGTATAATTCACCCCTCCACTTT.

This clonotype was counted between two and nine times. CDR3 in DNA: TGTGCCAGCAGTCATAGCGGGGACAGCTCCTACAATGAGCAGTTCTTC. It specifies CASSHSGDSSYNEQFF. This chain connects TRBV6-2 or TRBV6-3 to TRBJ2-1; D perhaps matches TRBD2 (8 bases). The V end was cut by 5 bases, the J end by 0 bases, with 14 bases between. Germline CDR1 reads MNHEY; CDR2 reads SVGEGT. CDR3 length: 16 residues.

This chain uses TRBV20-1 with TRBJ2-3, with TRBD2 as a possible D gene (5 bases). The V end lost 4 bases, the J end lost 0 bases, and 11 bases lay between the germline ends. The CDR3 loop spans 14 amino acids. The germline V gene has CDR1 DFQATT and CDR2 SNEGSKA (reference sequence). This CDR3 is CSATDTGSTDTQYF. The CDR3 nucleotides are TGCAGTGCTACTGACACGGGGAGCACAGATACGCAGTATTTT.

J is TRBJ2-3 and V is TRBV20-1, with TRBD2 identical over 10 bases. This CDR3 region has 14 residues. Unmatched junction bases numbered 10, after V lost 8 bases and J lost 5 bases. Germline lookup yields CDR1 DFQATT and CDR2 SNEGSKA (reference sequence). The CDR3 protein is CSTRTSGPIDTQYF. The CDR3 bases are TGCAGTACTCGGACTAGCGGCCCGATAGATACGCAGTATTTT.

The sample holds a few counts of this clonotype. This chain joins TRBV7-3 and TRBJ2-5, with TRBD2 matching over 13 bases. Trimming took 11 bases from V and 4 from J; bases not matched to a gene: 13. The CDR3 sequence is 16 residues long. CDR1 is SGHTA, CDR2 FQGTGA, per germline. The CDR3 DNA is TGTGCCGTCCGGGGACTAGCGGGACTTATGGGAGAGACCCAGTACTTC. Amino acids: CAVRGLAGLMGETQYF.